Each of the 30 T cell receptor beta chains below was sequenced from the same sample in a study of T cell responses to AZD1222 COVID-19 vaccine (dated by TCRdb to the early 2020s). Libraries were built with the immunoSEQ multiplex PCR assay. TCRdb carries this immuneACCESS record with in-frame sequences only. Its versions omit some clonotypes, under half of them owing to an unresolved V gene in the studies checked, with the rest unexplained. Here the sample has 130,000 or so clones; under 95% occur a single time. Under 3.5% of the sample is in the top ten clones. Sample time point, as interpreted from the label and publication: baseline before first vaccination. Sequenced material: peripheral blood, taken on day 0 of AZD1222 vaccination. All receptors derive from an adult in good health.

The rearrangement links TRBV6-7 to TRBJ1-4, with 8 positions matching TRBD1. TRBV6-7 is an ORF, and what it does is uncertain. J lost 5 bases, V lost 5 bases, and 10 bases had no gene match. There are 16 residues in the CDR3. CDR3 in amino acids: CASSGGLRQGNEKLFF. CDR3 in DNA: TGTGCCAGCAGTGGGGGGTTGCGACAGGGGAATGAAAAACTGTTTTTT.

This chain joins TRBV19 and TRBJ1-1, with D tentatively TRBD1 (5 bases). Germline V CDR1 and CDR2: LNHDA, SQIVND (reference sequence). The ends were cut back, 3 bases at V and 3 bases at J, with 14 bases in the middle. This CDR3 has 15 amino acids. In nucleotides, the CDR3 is TGTGCCAGTAGTATTGGGGACCCGGGGTACACTGAAGCTTTCTTT. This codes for CASSIGDPGYTEAFF.

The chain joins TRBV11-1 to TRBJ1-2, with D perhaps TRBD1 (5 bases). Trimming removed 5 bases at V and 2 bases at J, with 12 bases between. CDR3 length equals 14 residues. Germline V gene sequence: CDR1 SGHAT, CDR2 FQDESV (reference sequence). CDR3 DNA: TGTGCCAGCAGCCCGGGACGGCTGAACTATGGCTACACCTTC. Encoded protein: CASSPGRLNYGYTF.

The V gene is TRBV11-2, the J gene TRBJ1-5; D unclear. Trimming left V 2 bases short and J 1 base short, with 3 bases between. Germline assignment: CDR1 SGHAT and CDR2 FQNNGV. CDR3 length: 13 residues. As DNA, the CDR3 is TGTGCCAGCAGCTTAAGGAGCAATCAGCCCCAGCATTTT. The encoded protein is CASSLRSNQPQHF.

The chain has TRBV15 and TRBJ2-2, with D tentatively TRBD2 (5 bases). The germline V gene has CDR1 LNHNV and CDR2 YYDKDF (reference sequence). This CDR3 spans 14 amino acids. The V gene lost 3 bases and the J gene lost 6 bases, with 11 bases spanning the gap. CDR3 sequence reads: CATSREGRAGELFF. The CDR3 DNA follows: TGTGCCACCAGCAGGGAAGGGAGAGCCGGGGAGCTGTTTTTT. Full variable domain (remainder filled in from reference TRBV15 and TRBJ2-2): DAMVIQNPRYQVTQFGKPVTLSCSQTLNHNVMYWYQQKSSQAPKLLFHYYDKDFNNEADTPDNFQSRRPNTSFCFLDIRSPGLGDTAMYLCATSREGRAGELFFGEGSRLTVL.

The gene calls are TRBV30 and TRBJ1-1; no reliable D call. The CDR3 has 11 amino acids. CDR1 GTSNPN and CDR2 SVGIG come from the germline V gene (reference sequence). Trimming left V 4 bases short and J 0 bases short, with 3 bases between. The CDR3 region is CAWNMNTEAFF. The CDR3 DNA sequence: TGTGCCTGGAACATGAACACTGAAGCTTTCTTT.

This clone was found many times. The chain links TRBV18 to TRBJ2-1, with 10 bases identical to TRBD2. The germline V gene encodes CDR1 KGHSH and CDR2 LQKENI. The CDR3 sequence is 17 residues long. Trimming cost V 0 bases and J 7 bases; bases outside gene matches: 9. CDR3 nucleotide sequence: TGTGCCAGCTCACCACCGTTTACAGCGGGAGGGAAAAATGAGCAGTTCTTC. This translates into CASSPPFTAGGKNEQFF. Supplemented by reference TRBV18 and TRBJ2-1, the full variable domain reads NAGVMQNPRHLVRRRGQEARLRCSPMKGHSHVYWYRQLPEEGLKFMVYLQKENIIDESGMPKERFSAEFPKEGPSILRIQQVVRGDSAAYFCASSPPFTAGGKNEQFFGPGTRLTVL.

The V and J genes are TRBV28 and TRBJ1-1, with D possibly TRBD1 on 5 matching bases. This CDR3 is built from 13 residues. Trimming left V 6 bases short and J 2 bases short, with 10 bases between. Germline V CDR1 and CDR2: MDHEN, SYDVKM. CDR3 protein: CASSPGTNTEAFF. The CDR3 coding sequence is TGTGCCAGCAGCCCCGGGACTAACACTGAAGCTTTCTTT.

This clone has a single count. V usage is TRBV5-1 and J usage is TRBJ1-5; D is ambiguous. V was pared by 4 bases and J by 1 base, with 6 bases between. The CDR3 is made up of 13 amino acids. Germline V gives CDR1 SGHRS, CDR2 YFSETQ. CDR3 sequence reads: CASSRDSNQPQHF. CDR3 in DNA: TGCGCCAGCAGCCGCGACAGCAATCAGCCCCAGCATTTT.

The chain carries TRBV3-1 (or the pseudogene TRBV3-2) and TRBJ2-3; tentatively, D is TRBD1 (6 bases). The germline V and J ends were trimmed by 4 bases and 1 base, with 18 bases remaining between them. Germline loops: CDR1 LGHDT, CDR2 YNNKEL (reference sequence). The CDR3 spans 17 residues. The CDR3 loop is CASSRRNYRVRTDTQYF. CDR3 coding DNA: TGTGCCAGCAGCCGAAGGAACTACAGGGTACGCACAGATACGCAGTATTTT.

The DNA for the CDR3 is TGTGCCAGCAGCTTAGGAGGAACCTACGAGCAGTACTTC. Translating it yields CASSLGGTYEQYF. The genes are TRBV7-9 and TRBJ2-7; D unclear. With 1 base removed from V and 2 bases from J, the gap between germline ends came to 6 bases. Germline CDR1 SEHNR, CDR2 FQNEAQ (reference sequence). The CDR3 is made up of 13 amino acids.

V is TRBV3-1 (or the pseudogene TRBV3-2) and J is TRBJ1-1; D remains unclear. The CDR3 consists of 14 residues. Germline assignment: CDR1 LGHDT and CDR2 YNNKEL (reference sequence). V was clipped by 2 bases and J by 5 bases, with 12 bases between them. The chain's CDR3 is CASSQQVAGTEAFF. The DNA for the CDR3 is TGTGCCAGCAGCCAACAGGTGGCGGGGACTGAAGCTTTCTTT.

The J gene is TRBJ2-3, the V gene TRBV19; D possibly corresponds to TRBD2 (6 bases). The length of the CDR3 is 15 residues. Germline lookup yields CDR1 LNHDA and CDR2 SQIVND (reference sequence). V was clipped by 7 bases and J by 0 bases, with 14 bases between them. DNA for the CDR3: TGTGCCAGTAATCCGTGGGGGACTAGCACAGATACGCAGTATTTT. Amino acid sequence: CASNPWGTSTDTQYF.

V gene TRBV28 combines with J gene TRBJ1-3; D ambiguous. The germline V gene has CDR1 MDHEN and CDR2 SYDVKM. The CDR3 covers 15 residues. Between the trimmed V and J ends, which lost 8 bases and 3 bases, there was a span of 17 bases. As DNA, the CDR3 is TGTGCCAGCGGAACCCCGTCAAAAGGTGGAAACACCATATATTTT. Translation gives CASGTPSKGGNTIYF.

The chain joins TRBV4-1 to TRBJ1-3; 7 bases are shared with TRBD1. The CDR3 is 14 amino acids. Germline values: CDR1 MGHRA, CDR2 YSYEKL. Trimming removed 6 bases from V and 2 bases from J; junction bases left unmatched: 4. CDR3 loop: CASRATGTGNTIYF. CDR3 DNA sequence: TGCGCCAGCAGAGCGACAGGGACTGGAAACACCATATATTTT.

The CDR3 here is CASSRRTGVFEKLFF. The CDR3 DNA follows: TGTGCCAGCAGTCGGCGGACAGGGGTATTTGAAAAACTGTTTTTT. The chain joins TRBV27 to TRBJ1-4; TRBD1 agrees at 9 bases. Germline-derived CDR1 and CDR2 are MNHEY and SMNVEV (reference sequence). The CDR3 covers 15 residues. V was pared by 5 bases and J by 7 bases, with 8 bases of the junction left unmatched.

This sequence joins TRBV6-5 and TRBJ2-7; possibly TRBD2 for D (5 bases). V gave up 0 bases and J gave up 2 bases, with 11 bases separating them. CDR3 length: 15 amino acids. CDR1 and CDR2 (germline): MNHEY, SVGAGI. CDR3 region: CASSYSRSGPYEQYF. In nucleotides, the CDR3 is TGTGCCAGCAGTTACTCTCGAAGCGGCCCCTACGAGCAGTACTTC.

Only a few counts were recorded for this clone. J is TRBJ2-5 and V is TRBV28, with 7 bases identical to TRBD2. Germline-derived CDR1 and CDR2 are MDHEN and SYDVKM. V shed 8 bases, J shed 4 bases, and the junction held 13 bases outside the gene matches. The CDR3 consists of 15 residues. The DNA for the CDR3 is TGTGCCAGCGCCCCGGGACTACTAGCACCAGAGACCCAGTACTTC. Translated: CASAPGLLAPETQYF.

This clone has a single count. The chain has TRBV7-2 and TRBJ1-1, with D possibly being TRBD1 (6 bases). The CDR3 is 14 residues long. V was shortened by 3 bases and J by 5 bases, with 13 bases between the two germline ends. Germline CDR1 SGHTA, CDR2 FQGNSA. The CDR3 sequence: CASSFGGLGTEAFF. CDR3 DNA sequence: TGTGCCAGCAGCTTCGGGGGGCTGGGGACTGAAGCTTTCTTT.

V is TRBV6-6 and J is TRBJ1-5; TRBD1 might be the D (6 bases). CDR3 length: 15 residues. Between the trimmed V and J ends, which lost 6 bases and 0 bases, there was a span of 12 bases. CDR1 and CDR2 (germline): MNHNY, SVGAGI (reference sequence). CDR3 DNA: TGTGCCAGCAGCATACTACAGGGTAGCAATCAGCCCCAGCATTTT. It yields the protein CASSILQGSNQPQHF.

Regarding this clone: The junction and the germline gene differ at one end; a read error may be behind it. CDR3 residues: CASSGKTEYIF. As DNA, the CDR3 is TGTGCCAGCAGTGGGAAAACGGAATATATCTTT. The chain employs TRBV2 and TRBJ1-1, with unresolved D. CDR1 is SNHLY and CDR2 is FYNNEI in the germline V gene. The CDR3 sequence is 11 residues long.

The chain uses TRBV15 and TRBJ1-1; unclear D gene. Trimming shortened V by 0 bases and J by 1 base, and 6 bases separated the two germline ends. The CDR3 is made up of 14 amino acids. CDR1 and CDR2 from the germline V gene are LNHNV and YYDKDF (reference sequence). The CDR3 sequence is CATSRDAENTEAFF. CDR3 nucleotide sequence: TGTGCCACCAGCAGAGATGCAGAGAACACTGAAGCTTTCTTT.

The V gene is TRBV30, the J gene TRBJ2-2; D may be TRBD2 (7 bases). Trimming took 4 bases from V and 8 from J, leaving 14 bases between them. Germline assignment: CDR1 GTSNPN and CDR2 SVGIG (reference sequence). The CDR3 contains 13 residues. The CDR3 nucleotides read TGTGCCTGGACGGACGGGGGGACAGGGGAGCTGTTTTTT. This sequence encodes CAWTDGGTGELFF.

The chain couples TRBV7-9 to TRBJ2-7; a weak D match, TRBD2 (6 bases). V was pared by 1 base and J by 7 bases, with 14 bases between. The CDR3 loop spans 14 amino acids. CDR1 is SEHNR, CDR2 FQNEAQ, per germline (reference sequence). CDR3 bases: TGTGCCAGCAGCTTAGAAGGCGGGACGAGGGAGCAGTACTTC. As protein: CASSLEGGTREQYF.

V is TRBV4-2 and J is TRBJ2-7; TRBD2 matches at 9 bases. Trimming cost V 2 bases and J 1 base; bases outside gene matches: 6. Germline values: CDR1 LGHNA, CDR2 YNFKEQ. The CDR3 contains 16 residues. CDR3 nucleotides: TGTGCCAGCAGCCAACAAACTAGCGGGTTATCCTACGAGCAGTACTTC. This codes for CASSQQTSGLSYEQYF.

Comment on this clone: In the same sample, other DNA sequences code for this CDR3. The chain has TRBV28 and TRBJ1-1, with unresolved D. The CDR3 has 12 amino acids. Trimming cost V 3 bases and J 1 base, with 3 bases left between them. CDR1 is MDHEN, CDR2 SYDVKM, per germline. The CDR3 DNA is TGTGCCAGCAGTTTTTCGAACACTGAAGCTTTCTTT. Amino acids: CASSFSNTEAFF.

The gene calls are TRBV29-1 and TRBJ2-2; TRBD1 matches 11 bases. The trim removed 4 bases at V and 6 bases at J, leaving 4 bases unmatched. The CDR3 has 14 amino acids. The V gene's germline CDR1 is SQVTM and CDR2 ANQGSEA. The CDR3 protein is CSVAGTGGPGELFF. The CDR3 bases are TGCAGCGTTGCCGGGACAGGGGGTCCCGGGGAGCTGTTTTTT.

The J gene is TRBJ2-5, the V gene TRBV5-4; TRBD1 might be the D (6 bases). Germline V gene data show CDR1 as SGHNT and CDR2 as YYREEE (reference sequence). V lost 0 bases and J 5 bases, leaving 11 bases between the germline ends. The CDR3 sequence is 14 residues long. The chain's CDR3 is CASSLATGGETQYF. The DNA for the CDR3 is TGTGCCAGCAGCTTGGCGACAGGCGGGGAGACCCAGTACTTC.

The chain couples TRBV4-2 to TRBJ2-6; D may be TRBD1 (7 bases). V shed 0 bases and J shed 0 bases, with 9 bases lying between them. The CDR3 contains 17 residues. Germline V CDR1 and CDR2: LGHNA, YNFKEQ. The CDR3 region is CASSQEQGGSGANVLTF. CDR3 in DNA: TGTGCCAGCAGCCAAGAGCAGGGGGGCTCTGGGGCCAACGTCCTGACTTTC.

This CDR3 is CASSPRLAGAETQYF. Written as DNA, the CDR3 is TGCGCCAGCAGCCCAAGACTAGCGGGAGCCGAGACCCAGTACTTC. V gene TRBV5-1 combines with J gene TRBJ2-5; TRBD2 matches 12 bases. Germline V gene sequence: CDR1 SGHRS, CDR2 YFSETQ. CDR3 size: 15 residues. The trim removed 4 bases at V and 5 bases at J, leaving 6 bases unmatched. Looking up the rest from reference TRBV5-1 and TRBJ2-5 gives the full variable domain: KAGVTQTPRYLIKTRGQQVTLSCSPISGHRSVSWYQQTPGQGLQFLFEYFSETQRNKGNFPGRFSGRQFSNSRSEMNVSTLELGDSALYLCASSPRLAGAETQYFGPGTRLLVL.